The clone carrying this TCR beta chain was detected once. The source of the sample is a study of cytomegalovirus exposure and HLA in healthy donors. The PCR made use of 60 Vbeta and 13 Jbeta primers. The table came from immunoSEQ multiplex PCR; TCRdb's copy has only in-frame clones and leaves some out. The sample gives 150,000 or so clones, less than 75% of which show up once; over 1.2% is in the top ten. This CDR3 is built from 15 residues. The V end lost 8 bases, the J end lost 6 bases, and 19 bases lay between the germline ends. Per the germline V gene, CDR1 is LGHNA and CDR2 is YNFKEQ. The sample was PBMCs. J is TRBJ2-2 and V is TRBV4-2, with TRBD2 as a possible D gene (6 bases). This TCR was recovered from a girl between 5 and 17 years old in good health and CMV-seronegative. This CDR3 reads CASVESFGGSGELFF. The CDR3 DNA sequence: TGTGCCAGCGTCGAGTCTTTCGGGGGATCCGGGGAGCTGTTTTTT.